These T cell receptor beta chains were read from a single sample in a study of identical twins. TCRdb ran MiXCR on the 5' RACE reads and lists one entry per CDR3 protein. The table shows approximately 500,000 distinct CDR3 sequences, with around 15% occurring only once. This sample also belongs to another study, concerning yellow fever vaccine responses in identical twins.

Sequenced: CD4+ T cells sorted from blood. These TCRs come from a woman aged 18-30 years in good health. Each CDR3 is given with its conserved first and last residue. D genes are given only for firm matches. A clone size is listed for some rows: how often the clone was seen (once, few, many), or a class if it is expanded.

. | TRBJ2-3 | TRBV3-1 | . | TGTGCCAGCAGCGGCCTGGGGAGCCTCACAGATACGCAGTATTTT | CASSGLGSLTDTQYF
. | TRBJ1-4 | TRBV2 | . | TGTGCCAGCAGTTCTGTTGTGGGGAGAAAACTGTTTTTT | CASSSVVGRKLFF
. | TRBJ2-1 | TRBV20-1 | . | TGCAGTGCTAGTGGTGGGTACAATGAGCAGTTCTTC | CSASGGYNEQFF
. | TRBJ2-7 | TRBV11-1 | . | TGTGCCAGCAGCTTAAAGTATGGGGGGACCTACGAGCAGTACTTC | CASSLKYGGTYEQYF
. | TRBJ2-1 | TRBV24-1 | TRBD2 | TGTGCCACCAGTGATTTTGGGCTAGCGGGAGTCAATGAGCAGTTCTTC | CATSDFGLAGVNEQFF
. | TRBJ2-1 | TRBV3-1 | TRBD2 | TGTGCCAGCTCCAGAAGCGGGATTAGGGGCTCCTACAATGAGCAGTTCTTC | CASSRSGIRGSYNEQFF
. | TRBJ2-7 | TRBV12-5 | . | TGTGCTAGTGGTTTGGACGCCAGCAGGATTGTCTCCTACGAGCAGTACTTC | CASGLDASRIVSYEQYF
. | TRBJ2-3 | TRBV12-3/TRBV12-4 | TRBD2 | TGTGCCAGCAGTTTTCTAGCGGGAGGAGCTAGCACAGATACGCAGTATTTT | CASSFLAGGASTDTQYF
once | TRBJ2-1 | TRBV12-3/TRBV12-4 | . | TGTGCCAGCAGTTTAGGGACGCTATTGGATGAGCAGTTCTTC | CASSLGTLLDEQFF
few | TRBJ2-7 | TRBV10-3 | TRBD1 | TGTGCCATCAGCCTCGGACAGGGGGCTCGCGAGCAGTACTTC | CAISLGQGAREQYF
. | TRBJ2-7 | TRBV27 | TRBD2 | TGTGCCAGCAGAAGAGCGGGAGGTCAGATCGAGCAGTACTTC | CASRRAGGQIEQYF
few | TRBJ2-3 | TRBV7-8 | . | TGTGCCAGCAGCTTAGCGAGGACAGTCTTACAGCCCACAGATACGCAGTATTTT | CASSLARTVLQPTDTQYF
. | TRBJ2-3 | TRBV7-3 | TRBD2 | TGTGCCAGCAGCTTAATAGGGACTAGCAGCACAGATACGCAGTATTTT | CASSLIGTSSTDTQYF
many | TRBJ2-6 | TRBV3-1 | . | TGTGCCAGCAGCACCCGGACCAGACCCTCTGGGGCCAACGTCCTGACTTTC | CASSTRTRPSGANVLTF
. | TRBJ2-1 | TRBV20-1 | . | TGCAGTGCTAGGAAGGGAAACCTCAATGAGCAGTTCTTC | CSARKGNLNEQFF
few | TRBJ2-5 | TRBV20-1 | TRBD2 | TGCAGTGCTATCACTAGCGGGCAAGGGACCCAGTACTTC | CSAITSGQGTQYF
many | TRBJ2-1 | TRBV5-1 | . | TGCGCCAGCAGAGACATCCGACTATCGCCCAATGAGCAGTTCTTC | CASRDIRLSPNEQFF
. | TRBJ2-1 | TRBV20-1 | . | TGCAGTGCCCATCAGGGGTCTGCGGAGCAGTTCTTC | CSAHQGSAEQFF
many | TRBJ2-2 | TRBV29-1 | . | TGCAGCTACCTAGTTACGCAGACCGGGGAGCTGTTTTTT | CSYLVTQTGELFF
. | TRBJ2-2 | TRBV5-1 | . | TGCGCCAGCCATACTACAGGATCGTCGGGGGAGCTGTTTTTT | CASHTTGSSGELFF
few | TRBJ2-2 | TRBV5-1 | TRBD2 | TGCGCCAGCAGCTCTAGCGGGCTCGCGAACACCGGGGAGCTGTTTTTT | CASSSSGLANTGELFF
few | TRBJ1-1 | TRBV5-6 | . | TGTGCCAGCAGCTTTTTAAACAGGGAGGACACTGAAGCTTTCTTT | CASSFLNREDTEAFF
few | TRBJ2-1 | TRBV6-2/TRBV6-3 | . | TGTGCCAGCAGTTCTCTGGGTTTCTACAATGAGCAGTTCTTC | CASSSLGFYNEQFF
few | TRBJ2-1 | TRBV20-1 | . | TGCAGTGCTAGAGACATGAGCTCCTACAATGAGCAGTTCTTC | CSARDMSSYNEQFF
. | TRBJ2-7 | TRBV28 | . | TGTGCCAGCACCCCAAAGATGGTCCGGGATGAGCAGTACTTC | CASTPKMVRDEQYF
. | TRBJ1-6 | TRBV5-1 | . | TGCGCCAGCAGCCTGGGCGAATTGGATTCACCCCTCCACTTT | CASSLGELDSPLHF
many | TRBJ2-3 | TRBV3-1 | . | TGTGCCAGCAGCCAGGCTAGCACAGATACGCAGTATTTT | CASSQASTDTQYF
. | TRBJ2-2 | TRBV7-3 | . | TGTGCCAGCAGCCGACAGGACAACACCGGGGAGCTGTTTTTT | CASSRQDNTGELFF
. | TRBJ2-5 | TRBV5-5 | TRBD2 | TGTGCCAGCAGCCTAGGTGATAGCGGGGGTTCGAGGGAGACCCAGTACTTC | CASSLGDSGGSRETQYF
. | TRBJ2-1 | TRBV7-2 | . | TGTGCCAGCAGCTTAGGAGGAGGGGGGTCTGAGCAGTTCTTC | CASSLGGGGSEQFF
. | TRBJ2-7 | TRBV12-3/TRBV12-4 | TRBD1 | TGTGCCAGCAGCCGGACAGGGCTGCAGTACTTC | CASSRTGLQYF
few | TRBJ2-5 | TRBV12-3/TRBV12-4 | TRBD2 | TGTGCCAGCAGTTTAGATCTAGCGGGGGAGACCCAGTACTTC | CASSLDLAGETQYF
. | TRBJ2-1 | TRBV5-6 | . | TGTGCCAGCAGGGAGCTAGCGACCAATGAGCAGTTCTTC | CASRELATNEQFF